These 2 T cell receptor beta chains were all obtained from the same sample, sequenced in a study of blood T cell repertoires in COVID-19. The protocol was immunoSEQ multiplex PCR, while the TCRdb copy is restricted to in-frame clones and leaves out a portion. This table has 250,000 to 350,000 clones, around 90% appearing once. Sequenced input: peripheral blood. The receptors come from a woman in her 50s who had recovered from COVID-19.

This sequence joins TRBV6-5 and TRBJ1-4; 7 bases agree with TRBD1. The V gene end was trimmed by 4 bases and the J gene end by 8 bases; junction bases not matched to a gene: 10. The CDR3 extends over 15 amino acids. Germline CDR1 is MNHEY and CDR2 is SVGAGI. CDR3 in DNA: TGTGCCAGCAGTTCCCTCAGGGGGAGCAAGGAAAAACTGTTTTTT. This sequence encodes CASSSLRGSKEKLFF.

The rearrangement uses TRBV5-6 and TRBJ1-3, with 8 bases lining up with TRBD1. This CDR3 is built from 15 residues. The junction had 10 bases not matched to a gene; V was cut back by 4 bases and J by 7 bases. Per the germline V gene, CDR1 is SGHDT and CDR2 is YYEEEE. The DNA for the CDR3 is TGTGCCAGCAGCGATCCGACAGGGGCGGGGAACACCATATATTTT. As protein: CASSDPTGAGNTIYF.